This T cell receptor beta chain was sequenced for a study of shared clonotypes between healthy human individuals. Study-wide findings and caveats: Clonotype sharing across a few donors was observed for about 5.2% of naive CD4 clonotypes.

This clone occurred once. Its antigen is not identified. This CDR3 region has 14 residues. Germline CDR1 LNHDA, CDR2 SQIVND (reference sequence). The germline V and J ends were trimmed by 10 bases and 5 bases, with 21 bases remaining between them. Data came from immunoSEQ multiplex PCR; TCRdb stores just in-frame clones and leaves some out. The sample includes roughly 1 million clones, roughly 80% of them seen just once. The study enrolled healthy HIV-negative adults without recent acute infections or vaccinations as donors. This rearrangement joins TRBV19 to TRBJ2-7, with a possible D match to TRBD2 (6 bases). Sequenced: memory CD4+ T cells sorted from blood. As to subset: CD45RA-negative fraction. The sequence was collected from a man younger than 35 in good health. The CDR3 region has the DNA TGTGCCACGCATGCCGGGGTTGGAGGGGACGAGCAGTACTTC. Residues: CATHAGVGGDEQYF.